A selection of T cell receptor beta chains follows, all from one sample in a study of CD8+CD57+ T cells in acquired aplastic anemia. TCRdb called the reads again in MiXCR, with one record for every CDR3 protein. The top ten clones hold about 8.8% of a sample with roughly 190,000 distinct CDR3 sequences, roughly half of them seen once. What was sequenced was sorted CD4+, CD8+, or CD8+CD57+ T cells (not recorded which) from PBMCs. Receptors originate from a human donor with aplastic anemia. The CDR3 runs from the conserved cysteine through the conserved F or W. A D gene is named only where the DNA matches it firmly. Size is stated for part of the rows, as once, few or many counts, or as a class when the clone is expanded.

J,size,D,V,DNA,CDR3
TRBJ2-3,few,TRBD2,TRBV6-4,TGTGCCAGCAGAGCCGGGACTAGCGACACAGATACGCAGTATTTT,CASRAGTSDTDTQYF
TRBJ2-5,-,-,TRBV20-1,TGCAGTGCTAGACCAGGTACGGGCCAAGAGACCCAGTACTTC,CSARPGTGQETQYF
TRBJ1-3,many,-,TRBV5-4,TGTGCCAGCAGCCGCCTGGGAAACACCATATATTTT,CASSRLGNTIYF
TRBJ2-1,-,TRBD2,TRBV24-1,TGTGCCACCAGTGACTATGGACTAGGGCACAATGAGCAGTTCTTC,CATSDYGLGHNEQFF
TRBJ1-5,many,-,TRBV6-1,TGTGCCAGCACCTTGTGGGGGGCTCAGCCCCAGCATTTT,CASTLWGAQPQHF
TRBJ1-5,many,-,TRBV5-5,TGTGCCAGCAGCTTGGTAGCGGGGTTGGGCAATCAGCCCCAGCATTTT,CASSLVAGLGNQPQHF
TRBJ2-7,-,TRBD1,TRBV15,TGTGCCACCAGCAGAGGAGGACAGGGGGGTCGCGAGCAGTACTTC,CATSRGGQGGREQYF
TRBJ2-5,few,-,TRBV7-3,TGTGCCAGCAGCTTTGGAACGGGAGAGACCCAGTACTTC,CASSFGTGETQYF
TRBJ1-1,many,-,TRBV20-1,TGCAGTGCTAGAAAAAGGGGCGTTGGGAACACTGAAGCTTTCTTT,CSARKRGVGNTEAFF
TRBJ2-3,-,TRBD2,TRBV2,TGTGCCAGCAGTGAACTTAGCGGGAGGGCCGGATCAAGCACAGATACGCAGTATTTT,CASSELSGRAGSSTDTQYF
TRBJ2-3,-,TRBD2,TRBV27,TGTGCCAGCAGTTCATCACTAGCGGGAGTGCCAGATACGCAGTATTTT,CASSSSLAGVPDTQYF
TRBJ1-2,-,-,TRBV6-1,TGTGCCAGCACCATATCCCCAGCTCGGGATGGCTACACCTTC,CASTISPARDGYTF
TRBJ2-7,once,-,TRBV7-8,TGTGCCAGCAGCCCGGACGACTACGAGCAGTACTTC,CASSPDDYEQYF
TRBJ2-3,-,-,TRBV10-3,TGTGCCATCAGTGAAGTAACACGGTCCCCAGATACGCAGTATTTT,CAISEVTRSPDTQYF
TRBJ2-5,-,-,TRBV7-2,TGTGCCAGCAGCTCTAGCATCGAAGAGACCCAGTACTTC,CASSSSIEETQYF
TRBJ1-3,many,-,TRBV7-8,TGTGCCAGCAGCGGGCAGCAGGGCAACACCATATATTTT,CASSGQQGNTIYF
TRBJ2-7,many,-,TRBV6-1,TGTGCCAGCAGTCCCTTCGGACTGAAATACGAGCAGTACTTC,CASSPFGLKYEQYF
TRBJ2-5,-,-,TRBV10-3,TGTGCCATCAAGGAGGTAGGGGGACAAGAGACCCAGTACTTC,CAIKEVGGQETQYF
TRBJ1-4,few,-,TRBV2,TGTGCCAGCAGTGAAGCTCCATCAGAACTGTTTTTT,CASSEAPSELFF
TRBJ1-5,-,-,TRBV4-3,TGCGCCAGCAGTCGCGCCGATATTCCTGGTCAGCCCCAGCATTTT,CASSRADIPGQPQHF
TRBJ2-1,-,-,TRBV10-3,TGTGCCACCCTGGGGCAGAGCTCCTACAATGAGCAGTTCTTC,CATLGQSSYNEQFF
TRBJ1-5,-,-,TRBV19,TGTGCCAGTACGGGGGGAGGACAGCCCCAGCATTTT,CASTGGGQPQHF
TRBJ1-5,-,-,TRBV20-1,TGCAGTGCTAGGCCGACGTCGGTCGGTCAGCCCCAGCATTTT,CSARPTSVGQPQHF
TRBJ1-4,many,-,TRBV5-1,TGCGCCAGCAGCTTGGCCGCGGGTCTAGTAGCTAATGAAAAACTGTTTTTT,CASSLAAGLVANEKLFF
TRBJ1-1,-,-,TRBV10-3,TGTGCCATCAGTGAATCCGGGGCAGGCACTGAAGCTTTCTTT,CAISESGAGTEAFF
TRBJ2-1,-,-,TRBV24-1,TGTGCCACCAGTGATGCCCGACAGGTAACGAGCGCCTACAATGAGCAGTTCTTC,CATSDARQVTSAYNEQFF
TRBJ1-1,many,-,TRBV2,TGTGCCAGCAGTGTTGAGGGGGACACTGAAGCTTTCTTT,CASSVEGDTEAFF
TRBJ1-1,once,TRBD1,TRBV2,TGTGCCAGCAGCGCCGGGACAGGGGAACCTGAAGCTTTCTTT,CASSAGTGEPEAFF
TRBJ1-2,many,-,TRBV25-1,TGTGCCAGCAGTGAGCACCGGGAGGGGTACGGCTACACCTTC,CASSEHREGYGYTF
TRBJ2-3,-,TRBD2,TRBV24-1,TGTGCCACCGGGACTAGCGGGATGGGGTATTTT,CATGTSGMGYF
TRBJ1-2,many,-,TRBV5-1,TGCGCCAGCAGCTTGGTTGCTCCATATGGCTACACCTTC,CASSLVAPYGYTF
TRBJ2-2,few,TRBD2,TRBV20-1,TGCAGTGCCGCGGGAGGGTACACCGGGGAGCTGTTTTTT,CSAAGGYTGELFF
TRBJ1-1,-,-,TRBV6-4,TGTGCCAGCAGGGCCCCAAAGAACACTGAAGCTTTCTTT,CASRAPKNTEAFF
TRBJ2-7,-,-,TRBV7-8,TGTGCCAGCAGCTCATCACAGTTCTACGAGCAGTACTTC,CASSSSQFYEQYF
TRBJ2-5,-,-,TRBV5-1,TGCGCCAGCTTGGACGACACGGAGACCCAGTACTTC,CASLDDTETQYF
TRBJ2-5,-,TRBD2,TRBV25-1,TGTGCCAGCAGTGTGGCAGGGAGGGAGGAGACCCAGTACTTC,CASSVAGREETQYF
TRBJ1-6,few,-,TRBV24-1,TGTGCCACCAGTGACGGTACACGCGATAATTCACCCCTCCACTTT,CATSDGTRDNSPLHF
TRBJ2-5,few,-,TRBV29-1,TGCAGCGTGAGGACGGTGGGCGAGACCCAGTACTTC,CSVRTVGETQYF
TRBJ2-7,-,TRBD2,TRBV19,TGTGCCAGTAGTCCACGGACTAGCGGGGACTACGAGCAGTACTTC,CASSPRTSGDYEQYF
TRBJ2-2,many,-,TRBV10-3,TGTGCCATCAGTGAGTGGTCAGCTAACACCGGGGAGCTGTTTTTT,CAISEWSANTGELFF
TRBJ2-1,-,TRBD1,TRBV11-3,TGTGCCAGCAGCGTAGGGACAGGGGGCATGGTCTTC,CASSVGTGGMVF
TRBJ1-2,many,TRBD1,TRBV20-1,TGCAGTGCTAGCCACAGGGGTTTTAACTATGGCTACACCTTC,CSASHRGFNYGYTF
TRBJ2-5,many,-,TRBV6-2/TRBV6-3,TGTGCCAGCACTCTCGATGGGGAGACCCAGTACTTC,CASTLDGETQYF
TRBJ2-1,many,TRBD2,TRBV12-3/TRBV12-4,TGTGCCAGCAGGCCCACGGGACTAGCTGATGAGCAGTTCTTC,CASRPTGLADEQFF
TRBJ1-1,-,TRBD1,TRBV6-2/TRBV6-3,TGTGCCAGCAATTACCTGGGGACAGAGATCATTATGGACACTGAAGCTTTCTTT,CASNYLGTEIIMDTEAFF
TRBJ2-2,many,TRBD1,TRBV7-9,TGTGCCAGCAGCCGGGACAGGGAATACACCGGGGAGCTGTTTTTT,CASSRDREYTGELFF
TRBJ2-2,many,-,TRBV7-6,TGTGCCAGCAGCTTGATTATGACCGGGGAGCTGTTTTTT,CASSLIMTGELFF
TRBJ2-7,-,-,TRBV2,TGTGCCATCCGACTGGGACGTGCCTACGAGCAGTACTTC,CAIRLGRAYEQYF
TRBJ2-7,once,TRBD1,TRBV10-3,TGTGCCATCAGTGGGACAGGGGGCTACGAGCAGTACTTC,CAISGTGGYEQYF
TRBJ2-5,-,TRBD1,TRBV15,TGTGCCACCAGCAGACCAGGGGGTAGGACCCAGTACTTC,CATSRPGGRTQYF
TRBJ2-3,-,TRBD1,TRBV2,TGTGCCAGCGGGACAGGGGAGAGGGGTAATACGCAGTATTTT,CASGTGERGNTQYF
TRBJ1-2,many,TRBD1,TRBV10-3,TGTGCCATCCCGAGGACAGGGGCCTATGGCTACACCTTC,CAIPRTGAYGYTF
TRBJ1-2,-,-,TRBV7-9,TGTGCCAGCAGCTTAGAGGTTCAGGGGACGGATGGCTACACCTTC,CASSLEVQGTDGYTF
TRBJ1-1,-,-,TRBV10-3,TGTGCCATCAAAGCATTGAACACTGAAGCTTTCTTT,CAIKALNTEAFF
TRBJ1-6,-,-,TRBV20-1,TGCAGTGCTAGAGGGGGGTCCGCTAATTCACCCCTCCACTTT,CSARGGSANSPLHF
TRBJ1-1,once,-,TRBV7-2,TGTGCCAGCACCATTGAAGGACGAGTGAACACTGAAGCTTTCTTT,CASTIEGRVNTEAFF
TRBJ2-5,many,-,TRBV6-1,TGTGCCAGCACTGGAACTGCCCAAGAGACCCAGTACTTC,CASTGTAQETQYF
TRBJ2-7,-,TRBD1,TRBV6-1,TGTGCCAGCAGGGGGGACAGGGACGAGCAGTACTTC,CASRGDRDEQYF
TRBJ2-7,many,TRBD2,TRBV6-1,TGTGCCAGCAGACGGACTAGCGGCTACGAGCAGTACTTC,CASRRTSGYEQYF
TRBJ1-2,many,TRBD1,TRBV11-3,TGTGCCAGCAGCTTAGGAGACAGGGGGCAGGGTGGCTACACCTTC,CASSLGDRGQGGYTF